One sample yielded the 9 T cell receptor beta chains listed below, sequenced in a study of blood T cell repertoires in COVID-19. The assay was immunoSEQ multiplex PCR, and TCRdb's table has in-frame clones only and misses some. The sample has over 150,000 clones, over 75% seen once. What was sequenced was peripheral blood. The receptors were sampled from a woman aged 45-59 years with acute or convalescent COVID-19.

The gene calls are TRBV14 and TRBJ2-7, with TRBD2 as a possible D gene (7 bases). Between the trimmed V and J ends, which lost 1 base and 2 bases, there was a span of 9 bases. Per germline, CDR1 SGHDN and CDR2 FVKESK. This CDR3 spans 14 amino acids. DNA for the CDR3: TGTGCCAGCAGCCAAGGGCGGGGGCCCTACGAGCAGTACTTC. Translation gives CASSQGRGPYEQYF.

To note about this clone: Sequence at one end of the junction differs from germline and may be a read error. V and J are TRBV6-1 and TRBJ2-2, with 8 positions matching TRBD2. The V gene's germline CDR1 is MNHNS and CDR2 SASEGT. CDR3 length: 15 amino acids. CDR3 sequence (DNA): TGTGCCAGCAGGGAAGCGGGAGTGGGCACCGGGGAGCTGTTTTTT. Its protein product is CASREAGVGTGELFF.

This clone was counted a single time. V usage is TRBV6-5 and J usage is TRBJ2-7, with 8 bases identical to TRBD1. The J segment lost 5 bases and the V segment lost 7 bases, leaving 10 bases of the junction unmatched. Looked up from germline, CDR1 is MNHEY and CDR2 is SVGAGI. The CDR3 is 14 residues long. As DNA, the CDR3 is TGTGCCAGCACCCCGGACAGGGTAGTCAACGAGCAGTACTTC. Residues: CASTPDRVVNEQYF.

This clone was observed once. The V gene is TRBV7-9, the J gene TRBJ1-5, with TRBD1 matching 8 bases. The V and J ends lost 1 base and 6 bases, in that order; junction bases with no gene match: 8. CDR1 and CDR2 (germline): SEHNR, FQNEAQ (reference sequence). This CDR3 region has 16 residues. CDR3 region: CASSLGAGGAGQPQHF. The CDR3 DNA reads as TGTGCCAGCAGCTTAGGTGCAGGGGGCGCCGGTCAGCCCCAGCATTTT.

The chain couples TRBV28 to TRBJ2-7, with 7 bases lining up with TRBD2. The germline V gene encodes CDR1 MDHEN and CDR2 SYDVKM. CDR3 length: 15 amino acids. The V gene end was trimmed by 4 bases and the J gene end by 2 bases; junction bases not matched to a gene: 8. CDR3 sequence reads: CASSSIPSGPYEQYF. The CDR3 DNA reads TGTGCCAGCAGTTCTATTCCTAGCGGCCCCTACGAGCAGTACTTC.

The chain is built from TRBV5-1 and TRBJ2-3, with TRBD2 as a possible D gene (7 bases). Germline V gene sequence: CDR1 SGHRS, CDR2 YFSETQ. This CDR3 is built from 16 residues. Deletions cut 5 bases from V and 5 bases from J, with 21 bases between. The CDR3 loop reads CASSNRGGASRDTQYF. CDR3 DNA sequence: TGCGCCAGCAGTAATCGAGGGGGGGCAAGTAGAGATACGCAGTATTTT.

The V call is TRBV5-1, the J call TRBJ1-1, with a weak D call TRBD1 (5 bases). This CDR3 spans 14 amino acids. Germline CDR1 reads SGHRS; CDR2 reads YFSETQ. Trimming removed 7 bases from V and 2 bases from J, with 15 bases in between. CDR3 loop: CASAVTQANTEAFF. CDR3 DNA sequence: TGCGCCAGCGCCGTAACACAGGCAAACACTGAAGCTTTCTTT.

The chain joins TRBV19 to TRBJ2-6; 10 bases are shared with TRBD2. CDR1 and CDR2 (germline): LNHDA, SQIVND (reference sequence). There are 15 residues in the CDR3. Trimming cost V 6 bases and J 4 bases; bases outside gene matches: 3. The CDR3 sequence is CASRSGGAGANVLTF. Here the CDR3 DNA reads TGTGCCAGTAGAAGCGGGGGGGCCGGGGCCAACGTCCTGACTTTC.

There are a few counts of this clone. The V gene is TRBV24-1, the J gene TRBJ2-2; 10 bases match TRBD1. The germline V gene encodes CDR1 KGHDR and CDR2 SFDVKD. V lost 7 bases, J lost 6 bases, and 4 bases stayed unmatched. The CDR3 totals 14 residues. Written as DNA, the CDR3 is TGTGCCACCAGGGGACAGGGGAGATCCGGGGAGCTGTTTTTT. Its protein product is CATRGQGRSGELFF.